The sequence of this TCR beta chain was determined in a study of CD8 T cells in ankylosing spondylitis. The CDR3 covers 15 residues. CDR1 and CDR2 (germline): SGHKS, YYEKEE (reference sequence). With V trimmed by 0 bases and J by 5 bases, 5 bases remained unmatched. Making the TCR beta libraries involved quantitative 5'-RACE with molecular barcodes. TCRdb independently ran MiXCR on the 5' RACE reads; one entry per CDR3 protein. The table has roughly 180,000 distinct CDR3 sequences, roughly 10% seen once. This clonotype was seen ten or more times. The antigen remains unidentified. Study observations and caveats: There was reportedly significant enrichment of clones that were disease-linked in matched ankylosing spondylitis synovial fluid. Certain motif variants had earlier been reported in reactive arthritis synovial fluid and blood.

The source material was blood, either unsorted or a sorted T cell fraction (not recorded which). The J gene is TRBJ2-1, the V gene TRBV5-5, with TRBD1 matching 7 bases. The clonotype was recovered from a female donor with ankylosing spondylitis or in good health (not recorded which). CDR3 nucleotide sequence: TGTGCCAGCAGCTTGGTTGGGACAGTGAACAATGAGCAGTTCTTC. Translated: CASSLVGTVNNEQFF.